Described below is a single T cell receptor beta chain sequence and its context. The protocol was immunoSEQ multiplex PCR, while the TCRdb copy is restricted to in-frame clones and leaves out a portion. This sample has about 39,000 clones, with around nine tenths found just once. The record originates from a study of T cell changes during pregnancy in multiple sclerosis. Deletions cut 6 bases from V and 5 bases from J, with 7 bases between. The CDR3 is 11 amino acids. Germline CDR1 and CDR2: SNHLY and FYNNEI. Sequencing used CD4+ T cells from peripheral blood mononuclear cells, obtained in the third trimester of pregnancy. V usage is TRBV2 and J usage is TRBJ1-1, with D uncertain. The receptor's source is a female donor in good health, enrolled as a control in a pregnancy study. Here the CDR3 DNA reads TGTGCCAGCAGCCCGAGGACTGAAGCTTTCTTT. Translated: CASSPRTEAFF.